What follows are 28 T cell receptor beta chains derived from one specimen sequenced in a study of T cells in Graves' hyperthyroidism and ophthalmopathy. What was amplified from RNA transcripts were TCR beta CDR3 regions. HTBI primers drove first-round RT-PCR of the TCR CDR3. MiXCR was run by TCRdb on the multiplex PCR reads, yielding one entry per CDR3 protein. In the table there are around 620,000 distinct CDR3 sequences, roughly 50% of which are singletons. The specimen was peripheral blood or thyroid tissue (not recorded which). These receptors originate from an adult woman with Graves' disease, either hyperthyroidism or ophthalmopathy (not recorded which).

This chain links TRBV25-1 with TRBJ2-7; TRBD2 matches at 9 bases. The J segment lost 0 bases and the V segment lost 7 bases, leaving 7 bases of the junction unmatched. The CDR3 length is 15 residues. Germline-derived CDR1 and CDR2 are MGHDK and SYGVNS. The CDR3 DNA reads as TGTGCCAGCATGGGGCTAGCGGGATTCTCCTACGAGCAGTACTTC. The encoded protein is CASMGLAGFSYEQYF.

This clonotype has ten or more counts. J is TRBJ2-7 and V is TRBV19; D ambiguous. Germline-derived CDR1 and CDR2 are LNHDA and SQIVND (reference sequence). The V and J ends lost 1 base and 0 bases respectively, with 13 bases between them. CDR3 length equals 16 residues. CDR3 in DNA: TGTGCCAGTAGTATAGCGGCACTCCGGCACTCCTACGAGCAGTACTTC. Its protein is CASSIAALRHSYEQYF.

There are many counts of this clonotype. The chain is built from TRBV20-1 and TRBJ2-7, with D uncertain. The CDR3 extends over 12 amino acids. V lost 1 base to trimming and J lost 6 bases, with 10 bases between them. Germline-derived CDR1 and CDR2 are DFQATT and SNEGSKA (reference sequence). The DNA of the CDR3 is TGCAGTGCTAGAGCCATCACTCTCGAGCAGTACTTC. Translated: CSARAITLEQYF.

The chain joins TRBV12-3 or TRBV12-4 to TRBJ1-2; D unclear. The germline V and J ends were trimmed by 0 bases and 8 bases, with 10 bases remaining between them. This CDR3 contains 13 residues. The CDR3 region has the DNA TGTGCCAGCAGTTTAGCGCATCCGATGGGCTACACCTTC. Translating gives CASSLAHPMGYTF.

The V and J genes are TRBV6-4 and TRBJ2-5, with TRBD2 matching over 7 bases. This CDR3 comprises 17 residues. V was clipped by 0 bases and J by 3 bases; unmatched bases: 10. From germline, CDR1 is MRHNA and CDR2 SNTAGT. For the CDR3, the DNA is TGTGCCAGCAGTGACTCGACGGGGGGTATGGCTGAAGAGACCCAGTACTTC. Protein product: CASSDSTGGMAEETQYF.

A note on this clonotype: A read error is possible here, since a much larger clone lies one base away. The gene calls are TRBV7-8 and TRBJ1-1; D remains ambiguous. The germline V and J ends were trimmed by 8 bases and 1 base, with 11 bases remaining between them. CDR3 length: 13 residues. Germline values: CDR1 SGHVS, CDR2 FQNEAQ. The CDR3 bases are TGTGCCAGCGGCAAGGACTGGAACACTGAAGCTTTCTTT. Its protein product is CASGKDWNTEAFF. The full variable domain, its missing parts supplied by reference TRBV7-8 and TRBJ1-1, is GAGVSQSPRYKVAKRGQDVALRCDPISGHVSLFWYQQALGQGPEFLTYFQNEAQLDKSGLPSDRFFAERPEGSVSTLKIQRTQQEDSAVYLCASGKDWNTEAFFGQGTRLTVV.

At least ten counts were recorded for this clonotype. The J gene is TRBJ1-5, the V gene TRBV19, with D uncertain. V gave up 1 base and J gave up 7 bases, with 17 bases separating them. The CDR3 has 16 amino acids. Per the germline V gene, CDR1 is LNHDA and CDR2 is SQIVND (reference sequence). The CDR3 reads CASSIGGLLRKQPQHF. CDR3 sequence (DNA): TGTGCCAGTAGTATAGGTGGCCTTCTAAGAAAGCAGCCCCAGCATTTT.

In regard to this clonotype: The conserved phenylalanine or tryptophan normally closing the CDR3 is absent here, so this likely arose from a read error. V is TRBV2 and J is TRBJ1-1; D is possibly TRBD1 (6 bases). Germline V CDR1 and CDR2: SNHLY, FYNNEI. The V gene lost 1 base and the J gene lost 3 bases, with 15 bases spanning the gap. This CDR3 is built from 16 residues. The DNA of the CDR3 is TGTGCCAGCAGTGAAGAAGGGGCCACAGGGTACACTGAAGCTTTCCTT. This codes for CASSEEGATGYTEAFL.

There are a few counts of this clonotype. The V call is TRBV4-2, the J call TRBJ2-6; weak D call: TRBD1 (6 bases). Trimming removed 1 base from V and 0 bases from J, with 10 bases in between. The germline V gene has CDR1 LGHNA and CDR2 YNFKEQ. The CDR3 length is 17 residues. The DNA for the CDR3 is TGTGCCAGCAGCCAAGCGGGACAAAACTCTGGGGCCAACGTCCTGACTTTC. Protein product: CASSQAGQNSGANVLTF.

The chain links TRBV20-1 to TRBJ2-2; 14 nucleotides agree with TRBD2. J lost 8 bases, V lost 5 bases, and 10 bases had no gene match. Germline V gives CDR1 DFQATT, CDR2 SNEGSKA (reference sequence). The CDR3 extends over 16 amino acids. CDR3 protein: CSAFGTSGGVSGELFF. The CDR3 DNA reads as TGCAGTGCTTTCGGGACTAGCGGGGGAGTTTCAGGGGAGCTGTTTTTT.

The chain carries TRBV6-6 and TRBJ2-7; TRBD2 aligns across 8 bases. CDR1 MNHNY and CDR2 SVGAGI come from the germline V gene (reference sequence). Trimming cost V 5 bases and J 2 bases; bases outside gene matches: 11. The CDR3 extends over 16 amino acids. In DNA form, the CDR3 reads TGTGCCAGCAGTAACCAAGGACTAGCCCGTACCTACGAGCAGTACTTC. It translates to CASSNQGLARTYEQYF.

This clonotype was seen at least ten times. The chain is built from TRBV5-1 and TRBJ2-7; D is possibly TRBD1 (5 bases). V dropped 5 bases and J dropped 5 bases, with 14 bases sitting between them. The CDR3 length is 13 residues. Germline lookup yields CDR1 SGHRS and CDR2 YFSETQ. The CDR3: CASRDTDMDEQYF. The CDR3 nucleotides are TGCGCCAGCAGAGACACGGACATGGACGAGCAGTACTTC.

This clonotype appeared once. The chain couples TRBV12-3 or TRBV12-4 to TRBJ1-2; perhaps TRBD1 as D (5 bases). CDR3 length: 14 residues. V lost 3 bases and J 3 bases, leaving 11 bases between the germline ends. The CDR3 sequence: CASSLGGRDYGYTF. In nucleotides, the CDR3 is TGTGCCAGCAGTTTGGGGGGACGAGACTATGGCTACACCTTC.

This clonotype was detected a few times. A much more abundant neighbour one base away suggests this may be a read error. The chain's CDR3 is CVSSAFSGMGTYEQYF. The CDR3 nucleotides read TGCGTCAGCAGCGCGTTCAGTGGGATGGGTACCTACGAGCAGTACTTC. The chain carries TRBV5-1 and TRBJ2-7; unclear D gene. The germline gives CDR1 SGHRS, CDR2 YFSETQ. This CDR3 is built from 16 residues.

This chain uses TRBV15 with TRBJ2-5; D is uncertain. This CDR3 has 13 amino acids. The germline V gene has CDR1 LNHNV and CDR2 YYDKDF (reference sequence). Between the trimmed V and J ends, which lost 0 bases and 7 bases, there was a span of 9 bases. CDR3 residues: CATSREVVGTQYF. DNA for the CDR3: TGTGCCACCAGCAGAGAGGTTGTCGGGACCCAGTACTTC.

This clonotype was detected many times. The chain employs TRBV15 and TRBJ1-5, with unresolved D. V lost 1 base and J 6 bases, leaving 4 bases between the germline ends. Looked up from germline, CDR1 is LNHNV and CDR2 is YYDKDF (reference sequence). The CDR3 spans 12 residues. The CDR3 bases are TGTGCCACCAGCAGAGTGGGTCAGCCCCAGCATTTT. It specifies CATSRVGQPQHF.

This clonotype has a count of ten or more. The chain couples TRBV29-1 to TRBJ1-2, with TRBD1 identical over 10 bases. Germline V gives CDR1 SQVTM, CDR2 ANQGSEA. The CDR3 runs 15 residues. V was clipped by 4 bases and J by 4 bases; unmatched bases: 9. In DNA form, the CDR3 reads TGCAGCGTTGGTCCGTACCGGGACAGGGGCTATGGCTACACCTTC. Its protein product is CSVGPYRDRGYGYTF.

The DNA for the CDR3 is TGTGCCAGCACCTCACCCCCGTCAGGGATAGATGAAAAACTGTTTTTT. This encodes CASTSPPSGIDEKLFF. The V gene is TRBV11-2, the J gene TRBJ1-4, with a tentative D call TRBD1 (5 bases). V shed 7 bases and J shed 6 bases, with 21 bases lying between them. Germline values: CDR1 SGHAT, CDR2 FQNNGV. The CDR3 spans 16 residues.

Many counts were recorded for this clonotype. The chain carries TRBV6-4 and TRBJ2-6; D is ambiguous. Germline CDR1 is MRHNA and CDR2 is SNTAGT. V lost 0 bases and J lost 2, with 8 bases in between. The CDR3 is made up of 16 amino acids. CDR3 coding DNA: TGTGCCAGCAGTGACTCTGAGAGCACTGGGGCCAACGTCCTGACTTTC. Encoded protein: CASSDSESTGANVLTF.

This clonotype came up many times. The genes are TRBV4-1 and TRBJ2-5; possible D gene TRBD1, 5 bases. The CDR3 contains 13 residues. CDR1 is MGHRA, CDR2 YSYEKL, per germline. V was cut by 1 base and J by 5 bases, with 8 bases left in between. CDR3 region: CASSQVRVETQYF. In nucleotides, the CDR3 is TGCGCCAGCAGCCAAGTCAGGGTTGAGACCCAGTACTTC.

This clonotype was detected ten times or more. In DNA form, the CDR3 reads TGCAGTGCTACAGGGGGACGTCAGCCCCAGCATTTT. Amino acid sequence: CSATGGRQPQHF. V is TRBV20-1 and J is TRBJ1-5; 7 bases line up with TRBD1. In germline, CDR1 is DFQATT, CDR2 SNEGSKA (reference sequence). This CDR3 has 12 residues. V lost 4 bases and J lost 6; bases outside the gene matches: 3.

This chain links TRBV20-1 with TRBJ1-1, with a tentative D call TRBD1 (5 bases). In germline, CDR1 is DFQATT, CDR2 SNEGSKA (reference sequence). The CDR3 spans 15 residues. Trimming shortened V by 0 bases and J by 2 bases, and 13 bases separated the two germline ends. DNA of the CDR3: TGCAGTGCTAGAGACGGGGACCAACCTAACACTGAAGCTTTCTTT. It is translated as CSARDGDQPNTEAFF.

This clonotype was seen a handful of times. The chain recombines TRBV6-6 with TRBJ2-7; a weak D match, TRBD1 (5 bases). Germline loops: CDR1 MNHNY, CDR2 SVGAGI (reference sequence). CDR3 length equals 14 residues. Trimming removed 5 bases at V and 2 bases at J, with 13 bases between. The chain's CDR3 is CASSQALGAYEQYF. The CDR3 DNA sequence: TGTGCCAGCAGTCAGGCCCTAGGGGCCTACGAGCAGTACTTC.

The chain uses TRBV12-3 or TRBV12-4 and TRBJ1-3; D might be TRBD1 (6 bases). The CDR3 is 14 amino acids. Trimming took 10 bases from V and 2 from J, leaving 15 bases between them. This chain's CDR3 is CATRPGQAGNTIYF. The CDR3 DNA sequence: TGTGCCACCCGACCGGGACAAGCTGGAAACACCATATATTTT.

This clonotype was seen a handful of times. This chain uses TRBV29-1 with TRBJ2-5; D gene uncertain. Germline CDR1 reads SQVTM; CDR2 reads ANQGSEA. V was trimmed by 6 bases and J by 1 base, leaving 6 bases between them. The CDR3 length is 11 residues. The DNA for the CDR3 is TGCAGCGTGCCTTCCCAAGAGACCCAGTACTTC. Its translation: CSVPSQETQYF.

The CDR3 is CAIGARGENTEAFF. The CDR3 DNA reads TGTGCCATCGGCGCCAGGGGCGAGAACACTGAAGCTTTCTTT. The V gene is TRBV10-3, the J gene TRBJ1-1; D might be TRBD1 (6 bases). Germline V gene data show CDR1 as ENHRY and CDR2 as SYGVKD. V lost 8 bases to trimming and J lost 1 base, with 14 bases between them. The CDR3 spans 14 residues.

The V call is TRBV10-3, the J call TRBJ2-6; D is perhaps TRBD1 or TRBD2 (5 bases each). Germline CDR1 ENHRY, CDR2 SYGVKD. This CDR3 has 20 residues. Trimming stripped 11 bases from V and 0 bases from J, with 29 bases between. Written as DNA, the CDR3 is TGTGCCGTTCGAGGGCGAGGAGGCCTCTGGGGCGCCTCTGGGGCCAACGTCCTGACTTTC. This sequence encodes CAVRGRGGLWGASGANVLTF.

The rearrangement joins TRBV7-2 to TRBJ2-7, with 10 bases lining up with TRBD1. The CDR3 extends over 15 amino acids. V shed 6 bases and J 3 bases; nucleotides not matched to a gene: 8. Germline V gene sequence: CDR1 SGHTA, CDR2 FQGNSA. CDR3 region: CASRISGQGHYEQYF. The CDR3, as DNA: TGTGCCAGCAGAATCTCGGGACAGGGGCACTACGAGCAGTACTTC.